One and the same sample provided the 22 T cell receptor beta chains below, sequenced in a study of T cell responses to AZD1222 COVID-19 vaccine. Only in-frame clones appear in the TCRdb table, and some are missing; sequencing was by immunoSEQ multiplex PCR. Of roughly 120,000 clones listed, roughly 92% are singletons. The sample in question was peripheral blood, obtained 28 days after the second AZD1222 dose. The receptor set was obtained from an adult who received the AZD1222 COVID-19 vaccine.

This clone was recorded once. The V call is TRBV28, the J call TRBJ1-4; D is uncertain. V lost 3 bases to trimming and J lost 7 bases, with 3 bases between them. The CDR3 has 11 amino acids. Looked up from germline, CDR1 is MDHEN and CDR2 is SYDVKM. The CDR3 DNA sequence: TGTGCCAGCAGTTTGGGTGAAAAACTGTTTTTT. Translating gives CASSLGEKLFF.

This CDR3 is CASSSALGAFYGYTF. Written as DNA, the CDR3 is TGTGCCAGCAGCTCAGCGCTTGGGGCGTTCTATGGCTACACCTTC. This chain joins TRBV5-4 and TRBJ1-2, with a tentative D call TRBD1 (5 bases). V was cut by 3 bases and J by 4 bases, with 16 bases left in between. The CDR3 extends over 15 amino acids. Germline V gives CDR1 SGHNT, CDR2 YYREEE (reference sequence).

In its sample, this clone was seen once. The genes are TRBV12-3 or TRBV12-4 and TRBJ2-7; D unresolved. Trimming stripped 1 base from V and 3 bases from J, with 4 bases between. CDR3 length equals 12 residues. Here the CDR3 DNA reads TGTGCCAGCAGTTTAGTCCTCTACGAGCAGTACTTC. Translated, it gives CASSLVLYEQYF.

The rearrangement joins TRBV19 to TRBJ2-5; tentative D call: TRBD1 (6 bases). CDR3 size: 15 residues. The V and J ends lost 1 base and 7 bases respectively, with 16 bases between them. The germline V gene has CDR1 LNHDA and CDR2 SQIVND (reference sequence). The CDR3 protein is CASSIGGQSTGTQYF. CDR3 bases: TGTGCCAGTAGTATAGGAGGACAGTCCACAGGGACCCAGTACTTC.

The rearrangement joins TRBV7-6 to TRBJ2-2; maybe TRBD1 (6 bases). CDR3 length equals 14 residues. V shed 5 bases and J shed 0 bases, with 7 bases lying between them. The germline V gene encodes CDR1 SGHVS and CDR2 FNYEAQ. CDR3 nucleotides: TGTGCCAGCAGCGGACAGTCGAACACCGGGGAGCTGTTTTTT. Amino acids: CASSGQSNTGELFF.

The CDR3 is CASSDPGWRGEKLFF. CDR3 bases: TGTGCCAGCAGTGATCCGGGGTGGAGGGGGGAAAAACTGTTTTTT. The chain joins TRBV25-1 to TRBJ1-4, with D tentatively TRBD1 (6 bases). The V gene's germline CDR1 is MGHDK and CDR2 SYGVNS. The CDR3 is 15 residues long. V was trimmed by 3 bases and J by 8 bases, leaving 16 bases between them.

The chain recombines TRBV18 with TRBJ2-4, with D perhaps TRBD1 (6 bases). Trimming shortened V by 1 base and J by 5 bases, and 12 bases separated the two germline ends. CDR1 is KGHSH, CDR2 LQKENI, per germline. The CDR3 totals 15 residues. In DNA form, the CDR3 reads TGTGCCAGCTCACCACAGTTCGCAGGGGAAAACATTCAGTACTTC. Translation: CASSPQFAGENIQYF.

CDR3 nucleotides: TGTGCCAGCAGTTTGGCAGGAGTTGGCAATCAGCCCCAGCATTTT. Translating it yields CASSLAGVGNQPQHF. The J gene is TRBJ1-5, the V gene TRBV28, with no clear D. The CDR3 sequence is 15 residues long. Germline loops: CDR1 MDHEN, CDR2 SYDVKM. Trimming shortened V by 3 bases and J by 2 bases, and 11 bases separated the two germline ends. Full variable domain (remainder filled in from reference TRBV28 and TRBJ1-5): DVKVTQSSRYLVKRTGEKVFLECVQDMDHENMFWYRQDPGLGLRLIYFSYDVKMKEKGDIPEGYSVSREKKERFSLILESASTNQTSMYLCASSLAGVGNQPQHFGDGTRLSIL.

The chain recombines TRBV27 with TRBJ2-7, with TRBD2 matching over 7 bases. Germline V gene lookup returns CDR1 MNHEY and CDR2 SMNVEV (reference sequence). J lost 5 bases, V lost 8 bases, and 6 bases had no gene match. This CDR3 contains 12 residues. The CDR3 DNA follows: TGTGCCAGCTCGCGGGGGACCCACGAGCAGTACTTC. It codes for CASSRGTHEQYF.

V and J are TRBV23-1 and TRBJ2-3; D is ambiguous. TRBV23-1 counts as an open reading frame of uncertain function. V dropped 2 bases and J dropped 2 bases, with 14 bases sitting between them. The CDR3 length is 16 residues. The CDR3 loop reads CASSQRPRAHTDTQYF. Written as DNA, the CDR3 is TGCGCCAGCAGTCAACGACCAAGGGCCCACACAGATACGCAGTATTTT.

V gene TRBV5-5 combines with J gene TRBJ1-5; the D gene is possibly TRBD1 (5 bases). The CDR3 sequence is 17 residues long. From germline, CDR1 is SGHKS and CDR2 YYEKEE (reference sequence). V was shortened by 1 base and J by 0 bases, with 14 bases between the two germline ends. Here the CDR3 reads CASSLRDSPYSNQPQHF. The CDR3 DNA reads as TGTGCCAGCAGCTTGCGAGACAGTCCGTATAGCAATCAGCCCCAGCATTTT.

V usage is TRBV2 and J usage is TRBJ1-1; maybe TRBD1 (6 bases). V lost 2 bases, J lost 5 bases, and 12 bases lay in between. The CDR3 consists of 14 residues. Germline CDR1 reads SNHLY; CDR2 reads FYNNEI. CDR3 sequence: CASSESPGQTEAFF. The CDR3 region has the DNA TGTGCCAGCAGTGAATCCCCCGGACAGACTGAAGCTTTCTTT.

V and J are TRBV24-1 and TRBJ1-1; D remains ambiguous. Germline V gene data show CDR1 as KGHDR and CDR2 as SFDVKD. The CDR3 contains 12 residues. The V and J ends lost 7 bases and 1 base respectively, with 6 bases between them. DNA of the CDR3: TGTGCCACCAGCGGACCGAACACTGAAGCTTTCTTT. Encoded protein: CATSGPNTEAFF.

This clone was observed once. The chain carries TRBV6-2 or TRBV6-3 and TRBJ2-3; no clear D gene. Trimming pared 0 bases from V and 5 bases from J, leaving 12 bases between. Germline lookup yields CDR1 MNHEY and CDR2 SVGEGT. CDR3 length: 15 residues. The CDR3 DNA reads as TGTGCCAGCAGTTACTCTCCTCCCACTCGAGATACGCAGTATTTT. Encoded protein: CASSYSPPTRDTQYF.

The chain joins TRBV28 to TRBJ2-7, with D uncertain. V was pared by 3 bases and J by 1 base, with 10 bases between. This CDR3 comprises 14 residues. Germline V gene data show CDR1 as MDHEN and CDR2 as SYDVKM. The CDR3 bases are TGTGCCAGCAGTTTTTGGGGTGGGTCCTACGAGCAGTACTTC. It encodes CASSFWGGSYEQYF.

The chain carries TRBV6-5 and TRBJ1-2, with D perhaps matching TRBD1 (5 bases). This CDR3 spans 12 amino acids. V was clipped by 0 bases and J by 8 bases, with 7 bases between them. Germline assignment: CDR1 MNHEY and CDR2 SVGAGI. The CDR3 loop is CASSYSAGGYTF. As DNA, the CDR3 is TGTGCCAGCAGTTACTCCGCAGGGGGCTACACCTTC.

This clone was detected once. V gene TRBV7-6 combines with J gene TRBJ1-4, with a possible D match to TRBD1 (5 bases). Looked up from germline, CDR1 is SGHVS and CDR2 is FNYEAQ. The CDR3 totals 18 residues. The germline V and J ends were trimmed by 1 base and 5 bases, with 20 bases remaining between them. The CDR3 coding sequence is TGTGCCAGCAGCTTAGGGCGCCTCGCAGGAGGGGAAAATGAAAAACTGTTTTTT. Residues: CASSLGRLAGGENEKLFF.

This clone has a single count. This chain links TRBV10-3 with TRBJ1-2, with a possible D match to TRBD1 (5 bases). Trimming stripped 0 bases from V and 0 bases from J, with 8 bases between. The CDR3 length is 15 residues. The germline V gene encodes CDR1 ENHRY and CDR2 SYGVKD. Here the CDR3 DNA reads TGTGCCATCAGTGAGTCAGGGGAAGCTAACTATGGCTACACCTTC. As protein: CAISESGEANYGYTF.

The CDR3 reads CASSLLSFGGFEKLFF. CDR3 bases: TGTGCCAGCAGCTTACTCAGTTTCGGGGGGTTTGAAAAACTGTTTTTT. V gene TRBV7-8 combines with J gene TRBJ1-4; possible D gene TRBD1, 5 bases. Germline values: CDR1 SGHVS, CDR2 FQNEAQ. CDR3 length: 16 residues. Between the trimmed V and J ends, which lost 2 bases and 7 bases, there was a span of 17 bases.

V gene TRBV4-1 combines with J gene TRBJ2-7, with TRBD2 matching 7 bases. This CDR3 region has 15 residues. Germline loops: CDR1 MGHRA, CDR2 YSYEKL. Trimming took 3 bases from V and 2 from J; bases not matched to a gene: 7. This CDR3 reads CASSQGSGDPYEQYF. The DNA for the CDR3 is TGCGCCAGCAGCCAGGGGAGCGGGGACCCCTACGAGCAGTACTTC.

The CDR3 DNA reads TGTGCCAGCATCCAGGGGGCAGAAGACATTCAGTACTTC. Its translation is CASIQGAEDIQYF. The rearrangement links TRBV6-6 to TRBJ2-4; TRBD1 aligns across 8 bases. Germline V gives CDR1 MNHNY, CDR2 SVGAGI (reference sequence). This CDR3 has 13 amino acids. Unmatched junction bases numbered 7, after V lost 7 bases and J lost 8 bases.

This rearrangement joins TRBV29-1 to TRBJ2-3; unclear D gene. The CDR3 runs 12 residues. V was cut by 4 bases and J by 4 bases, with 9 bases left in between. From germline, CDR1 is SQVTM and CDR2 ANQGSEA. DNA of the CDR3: TGCAGCGTTGCCCTGATCTCAGATACGCAGTATTTT. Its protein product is CSVALISDTQYF.